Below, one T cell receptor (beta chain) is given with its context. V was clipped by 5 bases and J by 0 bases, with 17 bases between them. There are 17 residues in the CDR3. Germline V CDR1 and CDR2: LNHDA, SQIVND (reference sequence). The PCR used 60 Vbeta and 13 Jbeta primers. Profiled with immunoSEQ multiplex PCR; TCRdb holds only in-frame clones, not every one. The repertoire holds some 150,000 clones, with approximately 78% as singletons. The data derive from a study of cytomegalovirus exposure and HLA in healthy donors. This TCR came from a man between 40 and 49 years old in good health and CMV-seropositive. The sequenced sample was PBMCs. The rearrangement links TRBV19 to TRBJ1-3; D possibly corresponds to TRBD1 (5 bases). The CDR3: CASSPQVFLSSGNTIYF. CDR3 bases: TGTGCCAGTAGTCCACAGGTTTTCCTCTCCTCTGGAAACACCATATATTTT.